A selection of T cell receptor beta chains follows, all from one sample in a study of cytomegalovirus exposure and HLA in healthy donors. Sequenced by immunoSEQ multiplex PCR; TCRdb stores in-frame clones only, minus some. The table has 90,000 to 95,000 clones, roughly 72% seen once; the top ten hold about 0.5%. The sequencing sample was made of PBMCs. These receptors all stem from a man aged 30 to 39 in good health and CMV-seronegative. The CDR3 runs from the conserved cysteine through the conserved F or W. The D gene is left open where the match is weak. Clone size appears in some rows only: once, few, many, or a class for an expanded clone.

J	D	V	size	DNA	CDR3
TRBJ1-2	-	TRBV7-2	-	TGTGCCAGCAGATATCTAGCAGTTCTAGACTATGGCTACACCTTC	CASRYLAVLDYGYTF
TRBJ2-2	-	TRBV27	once	TGTGCCAGTCTAGGGGACTTTTCGAACACCGGGGAGCTGTTTTTT	CASLGDFSNTGELFF
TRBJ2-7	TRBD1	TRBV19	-	TGTGCCAGTAGTGTTACAGGGGGCTCAAGCTCCTACGAGCAGTACTTC	CASSVTGGSSSYEQYF
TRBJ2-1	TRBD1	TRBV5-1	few	TGCGCCAGCAGCGGGGACAGGGAGGTTTATTTCAATGAGCAGTTCTTC	CASSGDREVYFNEQFF
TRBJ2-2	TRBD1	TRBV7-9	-	TGTGCCAGCAGCTTAGGGACAGGGAAGAACACCGGGGAGCTGTTTTTT	CASSLGTGKNTGELFF
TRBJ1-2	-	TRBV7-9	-	TGTGCCAGCAGCTTAGGCCAGATCGACTATGGCTACACCTTC	CASSLGQIDYGYTF
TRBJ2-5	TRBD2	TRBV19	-	TGTGCCAGTAGTATGGGGGGACTAGCGGGGGTTACCGGAGAGACCCAGTACTTC	CASSMGGLAGVTGETQYF
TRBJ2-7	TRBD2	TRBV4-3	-	TGCGCCAGCAGCCAAGACGTCAGCGGGGGATACTACGAGCAGTACTTC	CASSQDVSGGYYEQYF
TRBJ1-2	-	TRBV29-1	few	TGCAGCGTGGGGGGGGACTATGGCTACACCTTC	CSVGGDYGYTF
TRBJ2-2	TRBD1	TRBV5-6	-	TGTGCCAGCTCGGACCTCACAGGGGACACCGGGGAGCTGTTTTTT	CASSDLTGDTGELFF
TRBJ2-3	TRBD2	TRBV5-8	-	TGTGCCAGCAGCCCCAGCGGGAGGTTAGCAGATACGCAGTATTTT	CASSPSGRLADTQYF
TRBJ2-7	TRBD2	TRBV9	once	TGTGCCAGCAGCCCCTTTCTAACTGGACTAGCCCCGGGCGAGCAGTACTTC	CASSPFLTGLAPGEQYF
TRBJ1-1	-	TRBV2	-	TGTGCCAGCACTTCTGGGCCAGCTAACACTGAAGCTTTCTTT	CASTSGPANTEAFF
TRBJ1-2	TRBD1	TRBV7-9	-	TGTGCCAGCAGCTTACCGGGACAGGGAACCTACCGGGGTGGCTACACCTTC	CASSLPGQGTYRGGYTF
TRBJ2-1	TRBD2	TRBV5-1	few	TGCGCCAGCAGCTCGGGGCCTAGCGGACTTTCCTACAATGAGCAGTTCTTC	CASSSGPSGLSYNEQFF
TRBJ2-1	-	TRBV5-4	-	TGTGCCAGCAGCTTGGTGCAGGGTGGTGAGCAGTTCTTC	CASSLVQGGEQFF
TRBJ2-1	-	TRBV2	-	TGTGCCAGCAGGCAGGGGCCCTACAATGAGCAGTTCTTC	CASRQGPYNEQFF
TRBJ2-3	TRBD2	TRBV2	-	TGTGCCCCCGGGAGGGGTGGTTTT	CAPGRGGF
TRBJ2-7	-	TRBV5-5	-	TGTGCCAGCAGCTTGGTCCCCAGGGGCGGAGGCGAGCAGTACTTC	CASSLVPRGGGEQYF
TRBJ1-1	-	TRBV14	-	TGTGCCAGCGGAGGACAGCCAAACACTGAAGCTTTCTTT	CASGGQPNTEAFF
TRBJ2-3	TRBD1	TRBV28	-	TGTGCCAGCAGTTCCGGGACAGGGAGAGATACGCAGTATTTT	CASSSGTGRDTQYF
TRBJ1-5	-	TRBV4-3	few	TGCGCCAGCAGCCGCACTGCCGGTAGCAATCAGCCCCAGCATTTT	CASSRTAGSNQPQHF
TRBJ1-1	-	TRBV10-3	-	TGTGCCATCAGGCGGGGAGTCGGCCAGCTAGGAAAGGTTGGGGACACTGAAGCTTTCTTT	CAIRRGVGQLGKVGDTEAFF
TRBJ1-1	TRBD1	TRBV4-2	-	TGTGCCAGCAGCCAAGTAGGACAGGGAAACACTGAAGCTTTCTTT	CASSQVGQGNTEAFF
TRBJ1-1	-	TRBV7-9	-	TGTGCCAGCAGCCCCGACAGGCCAAGCTGGGGCACTGAAGCTTTCTTT	CASSPDRPSWGTEAFF
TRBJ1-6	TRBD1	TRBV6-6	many	TGTGCCAGCAGTTACGGACAGGTCCGATCACCCCTCCACTTT	CASSYGQVRSPLHF
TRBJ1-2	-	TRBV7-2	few	TGTGCCAGCAGCTTAGATCTCACCAGCTATGGCTACACCTTC	CASSLDLTSYGYTF
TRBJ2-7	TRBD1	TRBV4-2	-	TGTGCCAGCAGCCAAGGGACAGGGCACTACGAGCAGTACTTC	CASSQGTGHYEQYF
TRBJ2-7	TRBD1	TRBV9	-	TGTGCCAGCAGCTCGGGACAGGGCTCCTACGAGCAGTACTTC	CASSSGQGSYEQYF
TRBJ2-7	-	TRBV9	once	TGTGCCAGCAGCACCCGGGACAACGAGCAGTACTTC	CASSTRDNEQYF
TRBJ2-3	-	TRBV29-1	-	TGCAGCGGCCGTCAGGGGAATATAGCAGGTACAGATACGCAGTATTTT	CSGRQGNIAGTDTQYF
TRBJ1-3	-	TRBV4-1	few	TGCGCCAGCAGCCAAGAGCCCAGGGGATCTGGAAACACCATATATTTT	CASSQEPRGSGNTIYF
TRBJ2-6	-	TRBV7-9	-	TGTGCCAGCAGCTTAGACAGCTCTGGGGCCAACGTCCTGACTTTC	CASSLDSSGANVLTF
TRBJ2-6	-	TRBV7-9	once	TGTGCCAGCAGCCAACAGGAGAGTTCTGGGGCCAACGTCCTGACTTTC	CASSQQESSGANVLTF
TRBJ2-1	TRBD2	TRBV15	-	TGTGCCACCAGCAGAGATTCCAGCGGGGGCAATGAGCAGTTCTTC	CATSRDSSGGNEQFF
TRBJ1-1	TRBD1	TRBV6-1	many	TGTGCCAGCAGTGAAGCCTGGACAGGGTATTGTTTCTTT	CASSEAWTGYCFF
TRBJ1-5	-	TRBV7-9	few	TGTGCCAGCAGGGGAGGCAATCAGCCCCAGCATTTT	CASRGGNQPQHF
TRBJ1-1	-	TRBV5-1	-	TGCGCCAGCAGCTTCGGCACTGAAGCTTTCTTT	CASSFGTEAFF
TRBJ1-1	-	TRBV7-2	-	TGTGCCAGCAGACTGACCGGGACACCGAAGAACACTGAAGCTTTCTTT	CASRLTGTPKNTEAFF
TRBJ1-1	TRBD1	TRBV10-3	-	TGTGCCATCAGTGACCCCGGGACAGTGAACACTGAAGCTTTCTTT	CAISDPGTVNTEAFF
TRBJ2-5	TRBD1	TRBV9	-	TGTGCCAGCAGCCAGGGACAGCCTGCGGTTCAAGAGACCCAGTACTTC	CASSQGQPAVQETQYF
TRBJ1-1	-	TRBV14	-	TGTGCCAGCAGCGTCGACAGGAACACTGAAGCTTTCTTT	CASSVDRNTEAFF